The 30 T cell receptor beta chains given below trace back to one sample, sequenced in a study of cytomegalovirus exposure and HLA in healthy donors. Sequencing was performed with immunoSEQ multiplex PCR; in TCRdb, only in-frame clones are kept and a portion is missing. The sample has about 110,000 clones, roughly 90% seen once. Sequencing was performed on PBMCs. These receptors originate from a woman aged 25 to 39 in good health and CMV-seropositive.

The V and J genes are TRBV2 and TRBJ2-3; the D gene is possibly TRBD1 (6 bases). This CDR3 spans 14 amino acids. Germline V gene sequence: CDR1 SNHLY, CDR2 FYNNEI. V lost 5 bases and J 4 bases, leaving 13 bases between the germline ends. CDR3 sequence reads: CASSPGTRSDTQYF. CDR3 nucleotides: TGTGCCAGCAGTCCCGGGACACGGTCAGATACGCAGTATTTT.

The chain is built from TRBV1 and TRBJ2-7; no check of the table's D call, TRBD2, against the DNA was made. TRBV1 is a recognized pseudogene. This CDR3 is built from 17 residues. This chain's CDR3 is CTSSQDPSGPSSYEQYF. DNA of the CDR3: TGCACCAGCAGCCAAGACCCTAGCGGGCCGAGCTCCTACGAGCAGTACTTC.

This chain connects TRBV6-5 to TRBJ1-6; D gene ambiguous. Germline-derived CDR1 and CDR2 are MNHEY and SVGAGI. V was cut by 4 bases and J by 4 bases, with 8 bases left in between. The CDR3 is 14 residues long. DNA for the CDR3: TGTGCCAGCAGTTTAGCGGCGTATAATTCACCCCTCCACTTT. This sequence encodes CASSLAAYNSPLHF.

The chain links TRBV5-1 to TRBJ2-1, with a weak D call TRBD1 (7 bases). Trimming stripped 2 bases from V and 8 bases from J, with 11 bases between. The CDR3 loop spans 13 amino acids. From germline, CDR1 is SGHRS and CDR2 YFSETQ. DNA of the CDR3: TGCGCCAGCAGCTTCGGAGGGGGCGATGAGCAGTTCTTC. Amino acid sequence: CASSFGGGDEQFF. Looking up the rest from reference TRBV5-1 and TRBJ2-1 gives the full variable domain: KAGVTQTPRYLIKTRGQQVTLSCSPISGHRSVSWYQQTPGQGLQFLFEYFSETQRNKGNFPGRFSGRQFSNSRSEMNVSTLELGDSALYLCASSFGGGDEQFFGPGTRLTVL.

The chain has TRBV18 and TRBJ1-1; D is unresolved. In germline, CDR1 is KGHSH, CDR2 LQKENI. This CDR3 is built from 16 residues. V dropped 3 bases and J dropped 3 bases, with 17 bases sitting between them. CDR3 residues: CASSPAAAAFYTEAFF. CDR3 coding DNA: TGTGCCAGCTCACCCGCAGCGGCAGCCTTTTACACTGAAGCTTTCTTT.

The chain employs TRBV15 and TRBJ2-7; D is possibly TRBD1 (6 bases). CDR3 size: 13 residues. Germline loops: CDR1 LNHNV, CDR2 YYDKDF (reference sequence). V shed 1 base and J shed 7 bases, with 11 bases lying between them. The CDR3 loop reads CATSRVGGREQYF. CDR3 bases: TGTGCCACCAGCAGAGTTGGGGGCAGAGAGCAGTACTTC.

The chain links TRBV5-1 to TRBJ2-3; tentatively, D is TRBD1 (5 bases). The CDR3 consists of 16 residues. V was clipped by 4 bases and J by 0 bases, with 15 bases between them. CDR1 and CDR2 from the germline V gene are SGHRS and YFSETQ. In DNA form, the CDR3 reads TGCGCCAGCAGCACAGTAGGGGCGGATAGCACAGATACGCAGTATTTT. Translation: CASSTVGADSTDTQYF.

The chain employs TRBV28 and TRBJ1-5; D is unclear. Germline-derived CDR1 and CDR2 are MDHEN and SYDVKM. The ends were cut back, 5 bases at V and 4 bases at J, with 15 bases in the middle. The CDR3 is 15 residues long. The CDR3 bases are TGTGCCAGCAGTCCCACTCGGGGTGGAAATCAGCCCCAGCATTTT. Translated, it gives CASSPTRGGNQPQHF.

The chain recombines TRBV2 with TRBJ1-1; D is uncertain. The V and J ends lost 1 base and 7 bases respectively, with 10 bases between them. Germline CDR1 and CDR2: SNHLY and FYNNEI. The CDR3 runs to 13 residues. CDR3 amino acids: CASSEVGQSEAFF. The CDR3 nucleotides are TGTGCCAGCAGTGAAGTTGGGCAAAGTGAAGCTTTCTTT.

This sequence joins TRBV10-2 and TRBJ2-7; TRBD2 might be the D (6 bases). Trimming stripped 6 bases from V and 6 bases from J, with 18 bases between. The CDR3 runs 14 residues. Germline-derived CDR1 and CDR2 are WSHSY and SAAADI. CDR3 residues: CASRRGQAEGEQYF. CDR3 bases: TGCGCCAGCAGGCGGGGCCAGGCGGAGGGCGAGCAGTACTTC.

The rearrangement joins TRBV4-3 to TRBJ2-3; 8 nucleotides match TRBD1. This CDR3 has 15 amino acids. Unmatched junction bases numbered 2, after V lost 3 bases and J lost 0 bases. CDR1 is LGHNA and CDR2 is YSLEER in the germline V gene. CDR3 residues: CASSHGTGSTDTQYF. For the CDR3, the DNA is TGCGCCAGCAGCCACGGGACAGGAAGCACAGATACGCAGTATTTT.

CDR3 sequence: CASSLGDRRLDYGYTF. In DNA, the CDR3 is TGTGCCAGCAGCTTGGGGGACAGGAGATTAGACTATGGCTACACCTTC. The V call is TRBV5-4, the J call TRBJ1-2; 8 nucleotides match TRBD1. The J segment lost 3 bases and the V segment lost 0 bases, leaving 7 bases of the junction unmatched. This CDR3 is 16 amino acids long. Germline assignment: CDR1 SGHNT and CDR2 YYREEE (reference sequence). Complete variable domain (other parts from reference TRBV5-4 and TRBJ1-2): ETGVTQSPTHLIKTRGQQVTLRCSSQSGHNTVSWYQQALGQGPQFIFQYYREEENGRGNFPPRFSGLQFPNYSSELNVNALELDDSALYLCASSLGDRRLDYGYTFGSGTRLTVV.

This chain uses TRBV10-3 with TRBJ1-1; 9 bases match TRBD1. CDR1 and CDR2 (germline): ENHRY, SYGVKD. CDR3 length equals 14 residues. Trimming took 6 bases from V and 3 from J; bases not matched to a gene: 5. The CDR3 spells CAIRDRGGDTEAFF. In nucleotides, the CDR3 is TGTGCCATCAGGGACAGGGGAGGGGACACTGAAGCTTTCTTT.

CDR3: CATSRDGQGGETQYF. CDR3 nucleotides: TGTGCCACCAGCAGAGATGGACAGGGCGGAGAGACCCAGTACTTC. The V call is TRBV15, the J call TRBJ2-5; 8 bases are a match to TRBD1. With 0 bases clipped from V and 4 bases from J, the junction kept 4 bases outside the gene matches. The length of the CDR3 is 15 residues. Per germline, CDR1 LNHNV and CDR2 YYDKDF (reference sequence).

This clone showed up just a few times. DNA of the CDR3: TGTGCCAGCAGCGTCATGGGCGTGAACACCGGGGAGCTGTTTTTT. Encoded protein: CASSVMGVNTGELFF. The gene calls are TRBV7-2 and TRBJ2-2, with no clear D. The germline gives CDR1 SGHTA, CDR2 FQGNSA. The CDR3 runs 15 residues. The germline V and J ends were trimmed by 5 bases and 1 base, with 11 bases remaining between them. Using reference TRBV7-2 and TRBJ2-2 for the parts outside the CDR3, the full variable domain is GAGVSQSPSNKVTEKGKDVELRCDPISGHTALYWYRQSLGQGLEFLIYFQGNSAPDKSGLPSDRFSAERTGGSVSTLTIQRTQQEDSAVYLCASSVMGVNTGELFFGEGSRLTVL.

This clone was recorded a few times. This chain uses TRBV4-1 with TRBJ1-1, with D tentatively TRBD1 (5 bases). CDR1 is MGHRA and CDR2 is YSYEKL in the germline V gene. V was trimmed by 2 bases and J by 0 bases, leaving 25 bases between them. There are 20 residues in the CDR3. CDR3 amino acids: CASSQRGFLGGGSMNTEAFF. As DNA, the CDR3 is TGCGCCAGCAGCCAAAGAGGGTTTTTGGGTGGGGGGAGCATGAACACTGAAGCTTTCTTT.

The rearrangement uses TRBV29-1 and TRBJ2-7; D perhaps matches TRBD2 (5 bases). The V and J ends lost 5 bases and 2 bases respectively, with 7 bases between them. This CDR3 is 11 amino acids long. CDR1 is SQVTM and CDR2 is ANQGSEA in the germline V gene. The CDR3 bases are TGCAGCGTTTCGGGGACCTACGAGCAGTACTTC. This translates into CSVSGTYEQYF.

The rearrangement uses TRBV6-4 and TRBJ1-5; D not resolved. Germline V gene data show CDR1 as MRHNA and CDR2 as SNTAGT. The CDR3 length is 15 residues. Trimming took 6 bases from V and 1 from J, leaving 13 bases between them. This CDR3 is CASSQLPGSNQPQHF. CDR3 nucleotide sequence: TGTGCCAGCAGCCAATTGCCGGGGAGCAATCAGCCCCAGCATTTT.

This chain uses TRBV28 with TRBJ2-7; D remains ambiguous. With 1 base removed from V and 0 bases from J, the gap between germline ends came to 7 bases. This CDR3 region has 14 residues. In germline, CDR1 is MDHEN, CDR2 SYDVKM. Written as DNA, the CDR3 is TGTGCCAGCAGTTTATATGGCTTCTCCTACGAGCAGTACTTC. It yields the protein CASSLYGFSYEQYF.

The V call is TRBV2, the J call TRBJ2-3, with a weak D call TRBD1 (6 bases). Germline CDR1 is SNHLY and CDR2 is FYNNEI. V was trimmed by 6 bases and J by 2 bases, leaving 9 bases between them. The CDR3 is 13 amino acids. CDR3 sequence: CASSRDITDTQYF. DNA for the CDR3: TGTGCCAGCAGCCGGGACATCACAGATACGCAGTATTTT.

The rearrangement links TRBV19 to TRBJ2-2, with D possibly TRBD1 on 6 matching bases. The CDR3 extends over 17 amino acids. V was cut by 6 bases and J by 6 bases, with 23 bases left in between. Germline V gives CDR1 LNHDA, CDR2 SQIVND (reference sequence). CDR3 nucleotides: TGTGCCAGTAGGAGGGCTCCAGGGGCGCAAATTGCCGGGGAGCTGTTTTTT. Translated, it gives CASRRAPGAQIAGELFF. The full variable domain, its missing parts supplied by reference TRBV19 and TRBJ2-2, is DGGITQSPKYLFRKEGQNVTLSCEQNLNHDAMYWYRQDPGQGLRLIYYSQIVNDFQKGDIAEGYSVSREKKESFPLTVTSAQKNPTAFYLCASRRAPGAQIAGELFFGEGSRLTVL.

This chain links TRBV30 with TRBJ2-2; the match to TRBD1 covers 11 bases. The junction had 3 bases not matched to a gene; V was cut back by 1 base and J by 2 bases. Germline values: CDR1 GTSNPN, CDR2 SVGIG (reference sequence). The CDR3 is 16 residues long. Here the CDR3 reads CAWSAGTGGNTGELFF. The CDR3 DNA follows: TGTGCCTGGAGTGCAGGGACAGGGGGTAACACCGGGGAGCTGTTTTTT.

This clone has only a few counts. The chain links TRBV7-9 to TRBJ2-7, with D perhaps matching TRBD1 (5 bases). Per germline, CDR1 SEHNR and CDR2 FQNEAQ (reference sequence). The CDR3 spans 15 residues. The V end was cut by 2 bases, the J end by 0 bases, with 11 bases between. The CDR3 DNA is TGTGCCAGCAGCTTAAAAGGGGCGCACTCCTACGAGCAGTACTTC. The encoded protein is CASSLKGAHSYEQYF. Full variable domain (outside the CDR3, taken from reference TRBV7-9 and TRBJ2-7): DTGVSQNPRHKITKRGQNVTFRCDPISEHNRLYWYRQTLGQGPEFLTYFQNEAQLEKSRLLSDRFSAERPKGSFSTLEIQRTEQGDSAMYLCASSLKGAHSYEQYFGPGTRLTVT.

The chain uses TRBV19 and TRBJ1-1; 8 positions match TRBD1. CDR3 size: 15 residues. V dropped 6 bases and J dropped 2; count of bases not matched to a gene: 8. Germline CDR1 is LNHDA and CDR2 is SQIVND (reference sequence). CDR3 amino acids: CASRVSDRANTEAFF. The CDR3 DNA reads TGTGCCAGTAGGGTATCGGACAGGGCTAACACTGAAGCTTTCTTT.

This chain uses TRBV7-9 with TRBJ1-3; no clear D. The CDR3 extends over 15 amino acids. CDR1 SEHNR and CDR2 FQNEAQ come from the germline V gene (reference sequence). Trimming shortened V by 5 bases and J by 0 bases, and 11 bases separated the two germline ends. The CDR3 is CASSPKEFSGNTIYF. Written as DNA, the CDR3 is TGTGCCAGCAGCCCTAAAGAGTTCTCTGGAAACACCATATATTTT.

The V call is TRBV21-1, the J call TRBJ2-7; TRBD1 is taken as the D call from the table, unchecked against the DNA. TRBV21-1 has pseudogene status. The CDR3 covers 16 residues. The CDR3 region is CASSKALSGTAYEQYF. For the CDR3, the DNA is TGTGCCAGCAGCAAAGCGCTTTCCGGGACAGCATACGAGCAGTACTTC.

This chain links TRBV2 with TRBJ2-7; TRBD1 might be the D (6 bases). The V gene lost 7 bases and the J gene lost 5 bases, with 15 bases spanning the gap. The length of the CDR3 is 13 residues. The germline gives CDR1 SNHLY, CDR2 FYNNEI. The CDR3 here is CASKSTGPHEQYF. For the CDR3, the DNA is TGTGCCAGCAAATCTACAGGGCCCCACGAGCAGTACTTC.

The chain employs TRBV27 and TRBJ1-5, with 10 bases fitting TRBD1. Germline CDR1 and CDR2: MNHEY and SMNVEV (reference sequence). The trim removed 6 bases at V and 1 base at J, leaving 6 bases unmatched. This CDR3 region has 16 residues. DNA of the CDR3: TGTGCCAGCAGACCTAGACAGGGGGCGAGCAATCAGCCCCAGCATTTT. Translated, it gives CASRPRQGASNQPQHF.

The chain carries TRBV9 and TRBJ2-2, with TRBD1 matching over 8 bases. The germline gives CDR1 SGDLS, CDR2 YYNGEE. V lost 2 bases to trimming and J lost 7 bases; unmatched junction nucleotides: 13. This CDR3 spans 17 amino acids. In nucleotides, the CDR3 is TGTGCCAGCAGCGTTGGGGCCCCAGGGGGCGGTGGCGGGGAGCTGTTTTTT. Amino acids: CASSVGAPGGGGGELFF.

The J gene is TRBJ2-7, the V gene TRBV10-3; 9 nucleotides agree with TRBD1. The CDR3 extends over 15 amino acids. Germline loops: CDR1 ENHRY, CDR2 SYGVKD. V was clipped by 3 bases and J by 2 bases; unmatched bases: 5. The CDR3: CAISEPGQGPYEQYF. CDR3 coding DNA: TGTGCCATCAGTGAACCGGGACAGGGACCCTACGAGCAGTACTTC.